Included here is one T cell receptor (beta chain) sequence, with context. No antigen is known for it. The data were obtained in a study of identical twins. A universal primer site arose from template switching, and cDNA bore unique molecular identifiers. TCRdb independently ran MiXCR on the 5' RACE reads; one entry per CDR3 protein. In the table there are some 1,600,000 distinct CDR3 sequences, around 29% of which are singletons. With 2 bases clipped from V and 6 bases from J, the junction kept 2 bases outside the gene matches. Germline V gene lookup returns CDR1 SNHLY and CDR2 FYNNEI. The CDR3 runs 15 residues. Every one of the donors was a healthy Caucasian. Overall study results and limits: Models underpredicted monozygotic twin sharing of out-of-frame TCR alpha. The degree of excess twin sharing was weaker in beta out-of-frame sequences.

The chain carries TRBV2 and TRBJ2-1; 12 bases map to TRBD2. The TCR was taken from a newborn girl in good health. The specimen sequenced was cord blood. The CDR3 DNA sequence: TGTGCCAGCAGTGAATGGACTAGCGGGGTCAATGAGCAGTTCTTC. Encoded protein: CASSEWTSGVNEQFF.